This T cell receptor (beta chain) comes out of a study of T cells in Graves' hyperthyroidism and ophthalmopathy. Study-wide background: Peripheral blood samples were taken at initial diagnosis, prior to any treatment. Overall study findings and caveats: For ophthalmopathy, model prediction preceded onset by a median roughly 6.2 months.

Amplification yielded TCR beta CDR3 regions, with RNA transcripts as the source. First-round RT-PCR targeting the TCR CDR3 was performed with the HTBI primer set. TCRdb fed the multiplex PCR reads into MiXCR, producing one record per CDR3 protein. The sample lists about 600,000 distinct CDR3 sequences; roughly 15% were seen once. The CDR3 extends over 14 amino acids. V was cut by 4 bases and J by 2 bases, with 11 bases left in between. The germline gives CDR1 LNHDA, CDR2 SQIVND (reference sequence). A word on this clonotype: Its specificity is unknown.

The rearrangement joins TRBV19 to TRBJ1-2; D gene unclear. The origin of this receptor is a woman in her thirties or forties with Graves' ophthalmopathy. Sequencing input: blood. The CDR3 sequence is CASSTVLENYGYTF. DNA of the CDR3: TGTGCCAGTAGTACCGTGCTGGAGAACTATGGCTACACCTTC.